The 9 T cell receptor beta chains given below trace back to one sample, sequenced in a study of cytomegalovirus exposure and HLA in healthy donors. The PCR made use of 60 Vbeta and 13 Jbeta primers. Some clones are missing from TCRdb's copy, which holds only in-frame ones; the method was immunoSEQ multiplex PCR. Altogether about 170,000 clones are present, almost 75% being singletons, with the ten largest covering 5% to 6.5%. Sample: PBMCs. The receptors here all came from a woman aged 18-29 years in good health and CMV-seropositive.

V is TRBV5-4 and J is TRBJ2-1; TRBD2 matches at 13 bases. Per germline, CDR1 SGHNT and CDR2 YYREEE (reference sequence). The J segment lost 9 bases and the V segment lost 1 base, leaving 4 bases of the junction unmatched. The CDR3 contains 15 residues. The CDR3 sequence: CASSLRLAGGGEQFF. DNA of the CDR3: TGTGCCAGCAGCTTGCGACTAGCGGGGGGAGGTGAGCAGTTCTTC. The entire variable domain, with the rest obtained from reference TRBV5-4 and TRBJ2-1, is as follows: ETGVTQSPTHLIKTRGQQVTLRCSSQSGHNTVSWYQQALGQGPQFIFQYYREEENGRGNFPPRFSGLQFPNYSSELNVNALELDDSALYLCASSLRLAGGGEQFFGPGTRLTVL.

This chain joins TRBV30 and TRBJ1-2; no definite D call. Germline V gene sequence: CDR1 GTSNPN, CDR2 SVGIG (reference sequence). Trimming shortened V by 0 bases and J by 6 bases, and 11 bases separated the two germline ends. The CDR3 loop spans 13 amino acids. For the CDR3, the DNA is TGTGCCTGGAGTGTTAGGCAGGATGATGGCTACACCTTC. Encoded protein: CAWSVRQDDGYTF.

The chain is built from TRBV27 and TRBJ2-6, with 13 bases matching TRBD2. The CDR3 length is 18 residues. V was pared by 6 bases and J by 3 bases, with 8 bases of the junction left unmatched. The germline gives CDR1 MNHEY, CDR2 SMNVEV (reference sequence). The CDR3 sequence: CASRTGLAGFGGANVLTF. The CDR3 DNA sequence: TGTGCCAGCAGGACGGGACTAGCGGGATTCGGTGGGGCCAACGTCCTGACTTTC.

This rearrangement joins TRBV7-2 to TRBJ2-2; TRBD1 agrees at 7 bases. Germline CDR1 and CDR2: SGHTA and FQGNSA. CDR3 length: 15 residues. The J segment lost 3 bases and the V segment lost 6 bases, leaving 7 bases of the junction unmatched. This CDR3 is CASRLQGSDTGELFF. The CDR3 coding sequence is TGTGCCAGCAGATTACAGGGGTCGGACACCGGGGAGCTGTTTTTT.

The rearrangement links TRBV25-1 to TRBJ2-7, with D possibly TRBD1 on 5 matching bases. The V gene lost 8 bases and the J gene lost 5 bases, with 13 bases spanning the gap. Germline V gene lookup returns CDR1 MGHDK and CDR2 SYGVNS. The CDR3 runs 12 residues. The CDR3 sequence: CASGRVRDEQYF. In DNA, the CDR3 is TGTGCCAGCGGCAGGGTTAGGGACGAGCAGTACTTC.

The rearrangement uses TRBV7-2 and TRBJ2-7; D is unclear. The CDR3 runs to 15 residues. With 5 bases removed from V and 0 bases from J, the gap between germline ends came to 14 bases. Germline assignment: CDR1 SGHTA and CDR2 FQGNSA. Here the CDR3 DNA reads TGTGCCAGCAGCGTGGTAGACTCCAGCTCCTACGAGCAGTACTTC. Its translation: CASSVVDSSSYEQYF.

The J gene is TRBJ1-1, the V gene TRBV18; a possible D gene is TRBD1 (5 bases). This CDR3 comprises 14 residues. From germline, CDR1 is KGHSH and CDR2 LQKENI. The germline V and J ends were trimmed by 3 bases and 0 bases, with 8 bases remaining between them. CDR3: CASSPGGMNTEAFF. CDR3 nucleotides: TGTGCCAGCTCACCGGGGGGAATGAACACTGAAGCTTTCTTT.

This clone came up once. The gene calls are TRBV9 and TRBJ2-5, with 7 nucleotides matching TRBD1. The J call may be wrong; the DNA end is better matched by TRBJ2-7. CDR3 length equals 14 residues. Germline V gives CDR1 SGDLS, CDR2 YYNGEE. Here the CDR3 DNA reads TGTGCCAGCAGCGTAGGCGACAGGGCTTACGAGCAGTACTTC. Protein product: CASSVGDRAYEQYF.

This rearrangement joins TRBV27 to TRBJ2-1, with 12 bases that match TRBD2. The CDR3 extends over 14 amino acids. The germline CDR1 and CDR2 sequences are MNHEY and SMNVEV (reference sequence). J gave up 4 bases and V 5 bases, and 0 bases lay outside the gene matches. CDR3 loop: CASSLAGGYNEQFF. In DNA form, the CDR3 reads TGTGCCAGCAGTCTAGCGGGGGGGTACAATGAGCAGTTCTTC.